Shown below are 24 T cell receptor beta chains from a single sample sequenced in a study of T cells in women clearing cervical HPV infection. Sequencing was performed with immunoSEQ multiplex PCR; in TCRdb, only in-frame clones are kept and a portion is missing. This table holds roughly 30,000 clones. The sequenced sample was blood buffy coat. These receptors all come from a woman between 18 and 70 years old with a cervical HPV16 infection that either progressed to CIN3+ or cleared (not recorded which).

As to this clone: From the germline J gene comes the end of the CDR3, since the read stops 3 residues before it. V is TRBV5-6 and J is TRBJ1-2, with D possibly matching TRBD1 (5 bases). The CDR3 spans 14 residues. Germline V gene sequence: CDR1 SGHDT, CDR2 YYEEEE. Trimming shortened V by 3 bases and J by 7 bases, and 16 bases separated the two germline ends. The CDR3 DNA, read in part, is TGTGCCAGCAGCTGGGGACGGGGGGACGGTGGC. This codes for CASSWGRGDGG. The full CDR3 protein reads CASSWGRGDGGYTF.

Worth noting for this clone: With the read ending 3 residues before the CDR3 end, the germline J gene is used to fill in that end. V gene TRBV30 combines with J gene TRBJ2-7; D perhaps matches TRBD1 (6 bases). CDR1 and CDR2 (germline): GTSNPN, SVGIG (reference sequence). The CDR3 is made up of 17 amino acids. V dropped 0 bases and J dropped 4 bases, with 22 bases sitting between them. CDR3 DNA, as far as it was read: TGTGCCTGGAGTGTACCGGGAAAGGAGTCAGGGGCATACGAG. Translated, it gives CAWSVPGKESGAYE. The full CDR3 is CAWSVPGKESGAYEQYF.

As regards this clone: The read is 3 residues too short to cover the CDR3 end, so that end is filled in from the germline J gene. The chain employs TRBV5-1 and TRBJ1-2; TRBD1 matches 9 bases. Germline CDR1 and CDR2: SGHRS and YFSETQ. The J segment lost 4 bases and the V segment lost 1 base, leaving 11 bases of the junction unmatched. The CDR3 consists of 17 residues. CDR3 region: CASSLRQGDIISYGYTF. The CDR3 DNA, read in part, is TGCGCCAGCAGCTTGCGACAGGGGGACATCATAAGCTATGGC.

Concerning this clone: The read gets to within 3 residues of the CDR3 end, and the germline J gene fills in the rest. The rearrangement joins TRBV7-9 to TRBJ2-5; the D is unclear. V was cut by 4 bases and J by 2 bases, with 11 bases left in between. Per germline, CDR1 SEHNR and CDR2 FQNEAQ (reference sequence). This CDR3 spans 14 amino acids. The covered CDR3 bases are TGTGCCAGCAGCTCAACAGAAGTTCAAGAGACC. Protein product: CASSSTEVQET. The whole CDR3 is CASSSTEVQETQYF.

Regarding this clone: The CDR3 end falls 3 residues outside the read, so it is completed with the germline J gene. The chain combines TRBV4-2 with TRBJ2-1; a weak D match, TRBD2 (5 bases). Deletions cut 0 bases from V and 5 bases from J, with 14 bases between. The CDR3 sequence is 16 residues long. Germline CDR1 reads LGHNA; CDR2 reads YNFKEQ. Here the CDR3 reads CASSQDIGLHDNEQFF. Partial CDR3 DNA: TGTGCCAGCAGCCAAGATATAGGACTTCACGACAATGAG.

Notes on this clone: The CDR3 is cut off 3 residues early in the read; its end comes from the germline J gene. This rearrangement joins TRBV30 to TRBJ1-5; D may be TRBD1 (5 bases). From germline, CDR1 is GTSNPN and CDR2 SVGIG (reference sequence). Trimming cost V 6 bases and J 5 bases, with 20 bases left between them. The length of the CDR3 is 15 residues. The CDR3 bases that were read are TGTGCCTGCGCCCCCCCCGGGGGGATTGATCAGCCC. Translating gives CACAPPGGIDQP. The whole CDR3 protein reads CACAPPGGIDQPQHF.

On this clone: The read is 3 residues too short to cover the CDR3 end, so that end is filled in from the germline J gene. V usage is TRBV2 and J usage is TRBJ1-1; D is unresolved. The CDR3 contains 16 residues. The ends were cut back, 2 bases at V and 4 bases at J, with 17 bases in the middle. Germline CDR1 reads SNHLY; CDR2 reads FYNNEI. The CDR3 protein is CASSEMSLIRGTEAFF. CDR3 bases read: TGTGCCAGCAGTGAAATGAGTCTCATAAGAGGCACTGAA. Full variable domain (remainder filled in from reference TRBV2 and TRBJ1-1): EPEVTQTPSHQVTQMGQEVILRCVPISNHLYFYWYRQILGQKVEFLVSFYNNEISEKSEIFDDQFSVERPDGSNFTLKIRSTKLEDSAMYFCASSEMSLIRGTEAFFGQGTRLTVV.

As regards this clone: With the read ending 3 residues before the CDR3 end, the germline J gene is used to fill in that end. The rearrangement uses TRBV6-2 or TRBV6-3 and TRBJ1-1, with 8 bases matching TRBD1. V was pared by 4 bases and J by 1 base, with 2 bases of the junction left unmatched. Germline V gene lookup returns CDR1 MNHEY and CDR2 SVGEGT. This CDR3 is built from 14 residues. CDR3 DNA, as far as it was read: TGTGCCAGCAGTTGGGACAGGCCGAACACTGAA. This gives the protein CASSWDRPNTE. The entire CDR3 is CASSWDRPNTEAFF.

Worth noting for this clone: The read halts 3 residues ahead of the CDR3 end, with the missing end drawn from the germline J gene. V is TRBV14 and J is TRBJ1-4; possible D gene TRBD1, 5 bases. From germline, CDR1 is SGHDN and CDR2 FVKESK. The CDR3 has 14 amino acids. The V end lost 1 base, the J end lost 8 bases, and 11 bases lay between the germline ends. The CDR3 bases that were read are TGTGCCAGCAGCCAAGTTGGGGGGTTGGAAAAA. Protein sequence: CASSQVGGLEK. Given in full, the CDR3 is CASSQVGGLEKLFF.

CDR3 loop: CASSQFLRDSTRGLAYEQYF. The covered CDR3 bases are TGTGCCAGCAGCCAATTCCTCCGGGACTCTACTCGGGGATTGGCCTACGAG. The rearrangement joins TRBV14 to TRBJ2-7, with D perhaps matching TRBD2 (6 bases). The read stops 3 residues short of the end of the CDR3; the missing end is completed from the germline J gene. Trimming took off 2 bases at V and 2 bases at J, with 28 bases between the two ends. Germline V gene sequence: CDR1 SGHDN, CDR2 FVKESK. The CDR3 consists of 20 residues.

This chain's CDR3 is CASSTGYVGYEQYF. The part of the CDR3 DNA that was read is TGTGCCAGTAGTACAGGGTATGTTGGCTACGAG. This chain connects TRBV19 to TRBJ2-7; D may be TRBD1 (5 bases). The read stops 3 residues short of the end of the CDR3; the missing end is completed from the germline J gene. Germline V lookup: CDR1 LNHDA, CDR2 SQIVND (reference sequence). V dropped 4 bases and J dropped 3 bases, with 13 bases sitting between them. There are 14 residues in the CDR3.

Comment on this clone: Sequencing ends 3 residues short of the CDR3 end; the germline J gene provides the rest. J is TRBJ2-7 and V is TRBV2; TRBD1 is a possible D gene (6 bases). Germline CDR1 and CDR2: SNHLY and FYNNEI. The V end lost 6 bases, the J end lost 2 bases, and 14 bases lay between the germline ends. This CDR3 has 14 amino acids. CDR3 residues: CASRGHWDTYEQYF. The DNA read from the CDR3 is TGTGCCAGCAGGGGACACTGGGATACCTACGAG.

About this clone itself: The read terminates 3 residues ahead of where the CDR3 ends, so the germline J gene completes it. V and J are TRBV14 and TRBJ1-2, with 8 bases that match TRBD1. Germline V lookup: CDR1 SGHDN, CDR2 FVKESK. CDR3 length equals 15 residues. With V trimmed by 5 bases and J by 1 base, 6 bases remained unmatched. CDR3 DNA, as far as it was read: TGTGCCAGCAGCTACTACAGGGGGTTTAACTATGGC. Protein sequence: CASSYYRGFNYG. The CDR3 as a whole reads CASSYYRGFNYGYTF.

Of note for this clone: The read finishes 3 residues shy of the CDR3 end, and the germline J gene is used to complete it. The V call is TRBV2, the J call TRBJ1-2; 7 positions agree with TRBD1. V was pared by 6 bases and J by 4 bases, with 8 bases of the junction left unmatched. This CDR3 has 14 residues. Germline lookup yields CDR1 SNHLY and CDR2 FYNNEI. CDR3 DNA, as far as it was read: TGTGCCAGCAGCGAGACCGGGACAGTCTATGGC. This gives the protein CASSETGTVYG. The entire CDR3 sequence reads CASSETGTVYGYTF.

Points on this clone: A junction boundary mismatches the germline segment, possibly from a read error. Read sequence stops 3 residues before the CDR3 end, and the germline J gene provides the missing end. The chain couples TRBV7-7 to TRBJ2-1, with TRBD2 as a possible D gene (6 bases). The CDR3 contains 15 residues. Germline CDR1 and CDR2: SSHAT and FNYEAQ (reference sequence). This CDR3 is CASSSSELGRSEQFF. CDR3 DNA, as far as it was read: TGTGCTAGCAGCTCTTCGGAACTAGGGAGGAGTGAG.

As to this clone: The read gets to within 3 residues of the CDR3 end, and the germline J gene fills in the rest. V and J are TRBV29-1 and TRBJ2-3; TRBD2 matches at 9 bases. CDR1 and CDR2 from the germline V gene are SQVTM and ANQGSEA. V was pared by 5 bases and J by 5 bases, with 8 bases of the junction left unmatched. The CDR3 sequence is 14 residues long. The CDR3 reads CSVLAGGRLDTQYF. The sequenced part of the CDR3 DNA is TGCAGCGTTCTCGCGGGGGGGCGTCTAGATACG.

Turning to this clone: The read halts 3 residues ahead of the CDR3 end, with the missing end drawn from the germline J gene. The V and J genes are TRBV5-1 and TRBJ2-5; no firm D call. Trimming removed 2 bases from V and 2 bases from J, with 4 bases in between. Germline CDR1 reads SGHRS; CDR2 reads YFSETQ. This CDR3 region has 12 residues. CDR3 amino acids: CASSFAQETQYF. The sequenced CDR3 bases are TGCGCCAGCAGCTTCGCGCAAGAGACC.

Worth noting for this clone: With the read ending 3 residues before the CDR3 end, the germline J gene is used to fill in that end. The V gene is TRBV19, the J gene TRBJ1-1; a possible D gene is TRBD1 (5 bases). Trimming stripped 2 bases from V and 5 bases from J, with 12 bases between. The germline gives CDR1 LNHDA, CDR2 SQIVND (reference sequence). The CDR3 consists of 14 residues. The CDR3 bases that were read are TGTGCCAGTAGTATACAGCGGGACTTGACTGAA. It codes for CASSIQRDLTE. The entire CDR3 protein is CASSIQRDLTEAFF. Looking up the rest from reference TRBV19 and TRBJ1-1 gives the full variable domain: DGGITQSPKYLFRKEGQNVTLSCEQNLNHDAMYWYRQDPGQGLRLIYYSQIVNDFQKGDIAEGYSVSREKKESFPLTVTSAQKNPTAFYLCASSIQRDLTEAFFGQGTRLTVV.

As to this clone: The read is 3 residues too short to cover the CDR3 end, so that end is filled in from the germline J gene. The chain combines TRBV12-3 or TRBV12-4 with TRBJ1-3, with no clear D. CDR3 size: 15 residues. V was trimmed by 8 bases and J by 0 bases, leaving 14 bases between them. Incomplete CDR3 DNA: TGTGCCAGCCACCCTTCCCAAGGCTCTGGAAACACC. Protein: CASHPSQGSGNT. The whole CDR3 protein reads CASHPSQGSGNTIYF.

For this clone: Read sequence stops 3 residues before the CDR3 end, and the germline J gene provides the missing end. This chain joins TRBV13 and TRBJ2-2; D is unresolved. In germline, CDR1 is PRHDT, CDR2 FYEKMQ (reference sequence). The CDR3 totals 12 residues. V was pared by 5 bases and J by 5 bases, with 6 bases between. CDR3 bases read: TGTGCCAGCAGCCAACATACCGGGGAG. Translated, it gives CASSQHTGE. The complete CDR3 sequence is CASSQHTGELFF.

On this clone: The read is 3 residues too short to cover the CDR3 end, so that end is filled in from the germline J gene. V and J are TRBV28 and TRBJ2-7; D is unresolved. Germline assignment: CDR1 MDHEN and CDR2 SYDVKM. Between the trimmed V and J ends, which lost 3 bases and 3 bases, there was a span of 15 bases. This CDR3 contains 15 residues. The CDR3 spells CASSFRSPTNYEQYF. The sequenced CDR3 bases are TGTGCCAGCAGTTTTAGGTCCCCAACTAACTACGAG.

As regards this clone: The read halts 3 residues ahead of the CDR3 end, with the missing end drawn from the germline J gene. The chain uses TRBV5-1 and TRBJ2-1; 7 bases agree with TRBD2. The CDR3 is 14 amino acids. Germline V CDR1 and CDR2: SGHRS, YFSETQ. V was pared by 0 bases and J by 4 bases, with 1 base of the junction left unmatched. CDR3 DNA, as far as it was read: TGCGCCAGCAGCTTGGGGGGGGGATACAATGAG. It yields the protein CASSLGGGYNE. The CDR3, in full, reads CASSLGGGYNEQFF.

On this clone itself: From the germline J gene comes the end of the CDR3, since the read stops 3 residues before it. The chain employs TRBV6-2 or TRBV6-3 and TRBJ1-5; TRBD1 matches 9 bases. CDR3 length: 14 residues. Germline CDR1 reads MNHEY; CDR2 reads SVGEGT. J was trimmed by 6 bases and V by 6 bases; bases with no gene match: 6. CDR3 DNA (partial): TGTGCCAGCAGCCCACAGGGGGCCAGTCAGCCC. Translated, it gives CASSPQGASQP. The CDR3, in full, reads CASSPQGASQPQHF.

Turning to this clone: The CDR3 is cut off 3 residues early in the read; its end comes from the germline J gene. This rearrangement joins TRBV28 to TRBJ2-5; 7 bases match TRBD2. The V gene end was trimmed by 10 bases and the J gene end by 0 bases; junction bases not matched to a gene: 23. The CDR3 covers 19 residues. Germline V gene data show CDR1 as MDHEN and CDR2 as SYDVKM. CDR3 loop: CAISRGEGLYVPYQETQYF. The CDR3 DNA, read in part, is TGTGCCATTTCCCGGGGGGAAGGACTATATGTTCCGTACCAAGAGACC.